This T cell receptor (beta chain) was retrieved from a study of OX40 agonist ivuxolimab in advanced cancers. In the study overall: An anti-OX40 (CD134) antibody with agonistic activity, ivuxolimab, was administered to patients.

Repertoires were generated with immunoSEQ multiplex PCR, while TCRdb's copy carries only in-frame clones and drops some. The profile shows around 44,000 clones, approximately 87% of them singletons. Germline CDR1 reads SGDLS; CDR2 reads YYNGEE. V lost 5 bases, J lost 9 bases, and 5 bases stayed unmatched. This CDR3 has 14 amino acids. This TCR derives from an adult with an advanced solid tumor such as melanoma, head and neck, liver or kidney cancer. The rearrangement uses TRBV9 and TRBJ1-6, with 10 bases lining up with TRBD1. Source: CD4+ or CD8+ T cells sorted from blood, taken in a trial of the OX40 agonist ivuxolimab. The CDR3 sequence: CASSRQGATSPLHF. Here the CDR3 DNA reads TGTGCCAGCAGTCGACAGGGGGCGACTTCACCCCTCCACTTT.